This is a list of T cell receptor beta chains from one sample in a study of cytomegalovirus exposure and HLA in healthy donors. Profiling relied on immunoSEQ multiplex PCR, and the TCRdb table lists in-frame clones only, not all of them. The data show around 150,000 clones, 79% seen once. The sample taken for sequencing was PBMCs. The receptors shown here come from a man in his forties or fifties in good health and CMV-seropositive. CDR3s include the opening cysteine and the closing phenylalanine or tryptophan. Some rows have no size entry. The others give once, few or many, or a class for an expanded clone.

NA | TRBV5-1 | CASSRTGSGGELFF
NA | TRBV5-1 | CASSSGGTGLAGANVLTF
NA | TRBV7-6 | CASSPNPGLADNEQFF
NA | TRBV10-3 | CAIQQDSSYEQYF
NA | TRBV29-1 | CSVHRTTSTDTQYF
NA | TRBV11-2 | CASSLAGLSYEQYF
NA | TRBV5-1 | CASSLVADQETQYF
NA | TRBV11-2 | CASSLSSEYTSTDTQYF
few | TRBV28 | CASSSPGTGGHYGYTF
NA | TRBV9 | CASSRRSGQGNDEQYF
NA | TRBV6-5 | CASWDSPGNTIYF
NA | TRBV5-1 | CASSLQVQGYGNEQFF
NA | TRBV30 | CAWRRTTGPTNEQFF
NA | TRBV15 | CATSRSRDPNQPQHF
NA | TRBV6-5 | CASSYFELLNTGELFF
once | TRBV5-1 | CASRQISYNSPLHF
once | TRBV5-1 | CASSFTGSTDTQYF
NA | TRBV2 | CASSKGGEELNQPQHF
NA | TRBV30 | CAWVDSRLRKLFF
NA | TRBV5-1 | CASREGQGVYEQYF
NA | TRBV21-1 | CASSPLGQGQYTEAFF
NA | TRBV7-8 | CASSLRPSGRAGGETQYF
NA | TRBV5-5 | CASSLLGQGYGYTF
NA | TRBV10-3 | CATGTGRTNEKLFF
NA | TRBV5-1 | CASIQGGERTGELFF
NA | TRBV19 | CASSTLAGAYNEQFF
few | TRBV5-4 | CASSLGEGLGEQFF
NA | TRBV7-9 | CASSPRTAKNIQYF
NA | TRBV27 | CASSLSASGSGEQFF
NA | TRBV27 | CASSLSSGPAYEQYF
NA | TRBV4-1 | CASSQVARGQDEQFF
once | TRBV5-6 | CASSWKTGEETQYF
NA | TRBV7-9 | CASSPPGTVRKLFF
NA | TRBV27 | CASSRDRVGANVLTF
NA | TRBV7-9 | CVSRDGTGYEQYF
NA | TRBV10-1 | CASSQGGSGENEQFF
NA | TRBV28 | CASSFGQSNQPQHF
few | TRBV7-7 | CASSLGQEQTQYF
NA | TRBV6-1 | CASSEAAFLPGSTDTQYF